This TCR beta chain was obtained from a study of blood T cell repertoires in COVID-19 (dated by TCRdb to 2020 to 2022). With regard to the full study: The collaborator samples originated in the United States, Italy and Spain and spanned the acute and convalescent phases of COVID-19. The material from the prospective study consisted of cDNA or gDNA derived from T cells, B-cell-depleted T cells, or PBMCs. Deeply sampled blood TCRbeta repertoires from subjects exposed to, actively infected with, or recovered from COVID-19 were included in the dataset. The repertoires were released in a freely available public database intended as a resource for research on the immune response to SARS-CoV-2. The samples were drawn from the first 160 participants of the ongoing ImmuneRACE study and from 1,254 subjects provided by 6 global collaborators. A de-identified subject ID, COVID-19 status, age in years and sex were almost always included in the sample metadata. HLA class I and class II types, where available, came from metadata supplied by the sample provider rather than from assay-based typing.

TCRbeta CDR3 regions were amplified from genomic DNA by means of the immunoSEQ Assay, a bias-controlled multiplex PCR. Processing in the source paper ran as follows. The number of nucleated cells in each sample was estimated by amplification of reference gene primers within the assay. To quantify the absolute abundance of each unique TCRbeta CDR3 rearrangement, sequence reads were collapsed and filtered. For each sample, productive Simpson clonality was calculated by taking the square root of Simpson's diversity index across productive rearrangements. TCRdb mirrors the immuneACCESS table, restricted to in-frame sequences. Some clones are absent from its copies; in checked studies, under half trace to an unresolved V gene, and the reason for the others is unknown. Clone size and V and J calls were adopted from that table, with D and trimming inferred from the DNA. The sample yields about 34,000 clones; 81% were counted once. The ten largest clones capture just over 3% of the sample.

This clone showed up just a few times. The antigen this receptor binds is unknown. The record has no base qualities; no much larger clone is one base away. Summary of the overall study and its limitations: The quantity of clinical and demographic metadata differed by source and by participant and was supplied without curation.

V lost 3 bases and J lost 6 bases, and the count of bases not matched to a germline gene is 8. The CDR3 sequence holds 15 residues, the cysteine and phenylalanine included. Only the CDR3 region is kept as DNA, spanning 45 bases read in frame from base 1. From the germline V gene (reference sequence), CDR1 is LGHDT and CDR2 is YNNKEL. One collaborating source in Seattle enrolled patients while the patients were actively infected and followed the patients over time throughout the course of disease. Each collaborating institution followed its own protocols to collect whole blood in K2EDTA tubes. For TCRbeta analysis, collaborators shipped samples in one of three forms: frozen whole blood, isolated PBMCs, or DNA extracted from either of those sample types.

The receptor chain draws on TRBV3-1 (or the pseudogene TRBV3-2) and TRBJ1-5, with 7 central nucleotides matching TRBD1. The sequence derives from a man between 65 and 85 years old with COVID-19, enrolled during active disease. The sample was peripheral blood. The CDR3 region: CASSQAQGVSQPQHF. The nucleotide sequence reads as follows: TGTGCCAGCAGCCAGGCCCAGGGGGTGAGTCAGCCCCAGCATTTT.